This TCR beta chain is drawn from a study of CD8 T cells in ankylosing spondylitis. TCRdb independently ran MiXCR on the 5' RACE reads; one entry per CDR3 protein. Of roughly 160,000 distinct CDR3 sequences detected, 11% appear once; the ten largest clones hold 25% to 35%. The CDR3 runs to 14 residues. V lost 3 bases, J lost 4 bases, and 10 bases lay in between. Sequences were obtained from blood, either unsorted or a sorted T cell fraction (not recorded which). The J gene is TRBJ1-3, the V gene TRBV12-3 or TRBV12-4; perhaps TRBD1 as D (6 bases). This clonotype originated in a male donor with ankylosing spondylitis or in good health (not recorded which). The CDR3 DNA sequence: TGTGCCAGCAGTTTGGGGGGCGCGGGAAACACCATATATTTT. It specifies CASSLGGAGNTIYF.